The 32 T cell receptor beta chains presented below share a single source sample, sequenced in a study of CD8+ T cells in alopecia areata. RNA extraction was followed by reverse transcription into cDNA, which acted as the sequencing template. Sequencing used immunoSEQ multiplex PCR; TCRdb keeps in-frame clones, though not all of them. Among more than 90,000 clones, about three fifths were seen once, and the ten largest hold 12%. Treatment indicated: oral pan-JAK inhibitor, 5-10 mg twice daily. The material sequenced was CD8+ T cells sorted from blood, taken at week 24, from a patient treated with tofacitinib. These receptors were obtained from a human donor with alopecia areata.

With respect to this clone: The sample carries other DNA sequences with the same CDR3. The chain carries TRBV27 and TRBJ2-6; the D is unclear. Trimming left V 0 bases short and J 3 bases short, with 0 bases between. CDR3 length: 13 amino acids. The germline V gene has CDR1 MNHEY and CDR2 SMNVEV (reference sequence). In DNA, the CDR3 is TGTGCCAGCAGTTTATCTGGGGCCAACGTCCTGACTTTC. Protein: CASSLSGANVLTF.

The J gene is TRBJ2-1, the V gene TRBV5-1, with D hard to call. V dropped 0 bases and J dropped 7 bases, with 5 bases sitting between them. Germline CDR1 reads SGHRS; CDR2 reads YFSETQ. This CDR3 is 12 amino acids long. The CDR3 nucleotides are TGCGCCAGCAGCTTGGTAGAAAATGAGCAGTTCTTC. This encodes CASSLVENEQFF.

J is TRBJ2-1 and V is TRBV4-3, with 9 bases identical to TRBD1. The CDR3 extends over 16 amino acids. The V gene's germline CDR1 is LGHNA and CDR2 YSLEER. V lost 0 bases and J lost 4; bases outside the gene matches: 4. The CDR3 region is CASSQEDRGGYNEQFF. The CDR3 DNA follows: TGCGCCAGCAGCCAAGAGGACAGGGGTGGATACAATGAGCAGTTCTTC.

The chain couples TRBV29-1 to TRBJ2-7; D unclear. The CDR3 loop spans 11 amino acids. V was trimmed by 1 base and J by 7 bases, leaving 8 bases between them. In germline, CDR1 is SQVTM, CDR2 ANQGSEA. The CDR3 DNA follows: TGCAGCGTTGAAGGAAATCGGGAGCAGTACTTC. Translating it yields CSVEGNREQYF.

The chain's CDR3 is CASRPPWTGKETQYF. The CDR3 DNA is TGTGCCAGCAGACCGCCTTGGACAGGGAAAGAGACCCAGTACTTC. V usage is TRBV2 and J usage is TRBJ2-5; 8 bases map to TRBD1. V shed 6 bases, J shed 3 bases, and the junction held 9 bases outside the gene matches. The CDR3 is 15 amino acids. Looked up from germline, CDR1 is SNHLY and CDR2 is FYNNEI.

This chain connects TRBV6-5 to TRBJ1-6; D is uncertain. Between the trimmed V and J ends, which lost 4 bases and 8 bases, there was a span of 15 bases. This CDR3 has 15 residues. CDR1 and CDR2 (germline): MNHEY, SVGAGI. This CDR3 is CASSSDVGWDSPLHF. DNA for the CDR3: TGTGCCAGCAGTTCTGACGTAGGGTGGGATTCACCCCTCCACTTT.

Only a few counts were recorded for this clone. This chain links TRBV7-9 with TRBJ1-1, with TRBD1 identical over 8 bases. The CDR3 consists of 14 residues. Losses at the gene ends were 7 bases for V and 3 bases for J; bases not matched to a gene: 7. CDR1 SEHNR and CDR2 FQNEAQ come from the germline V gene (reference sequence). This CDR3 reads CASTSGGLDTEAFF. CDR3 coding DNA: TGTGCCAGCACCTCAGGGGGCTTGGACACTGAAGCTTTCTTT.

The chain combines TRBV27 with TRBJ1-1; possibly TRBD1 for D (6 bases). The CDR3 is made up of 13 amino acids. V dropped 8 bases and J dropped 1 base, with 11 bases sitting between them. CDR1 MNHEY and CDR2 SMNVEV come from the germline V gene (reference sequence). In DNA form, the CDR3 reads TGTGCCAGCTGTAGGGGGAAGAACACTGAAGCTTTCTTT. The encoded protein is CASCRGKNTEAFF.

The chain employs TRBV7-9 and TRBJ2-7; 9 nucleotides match TRBD1. Trimming took 5 bases from V and 2 from J; bases not matched to a gene: 10. This CDR3 is 16 amino acids long. CDR1 is SEHNR, CDR2 FQNEAQ, per germline (reference sequence). The CDR3 bases are TGTGCCAGCAGCCCTTCGCGACAGGGGGTAGCCTACGAGCAGTACTTC. The encoded protein is CASSPSRQGVAYEQYF.

V and J are TRBV4-1 and TRBJ2-2; D gene unclear. CDR1 MGHRA and CDR2 YSYEKL come from the germline V gene. The CDR3 sequence is 11 residues long. V lost 1 base and J lost 8, with 2 bases in between. The CDR3 spells CASSQGGELFF. As DNA, the CDR3 is TGCGCCAGCAGCCAAGGGGGGGAGCTGTTTTTT.

The J gene is TRBJ2-3, the V gene TRBV5-1, with TRBD2 matching over 10 bases. The V and J ends lost 1 base and 1 base, in that order; junction bases with no gene match: 0. The germline V gene has CDR1 SGHRS and CDR2 YFSETQ. This CDR3 region has 15 residues. The CDR3 protein is CASSLTSGGTDTQYF. The CDR3 region has the DNA TGCGCCAGCAGCTTGACTAGCGGGGGCACAGATACGCAGTATTTT.

The chain has TRBV11-2 and TRBJ1-6, with D tentatively TRBD1 (6 bases). The CDR3 is made up of 14 amino acids. The germline V gene has CDR1 SGHAT and CDR2 FQNNGV. The V gene lost 5 bases and the J gene lost 10 bases, with 15 bases spanning the gap. CDR3 nucleotides: TGTGCCAGCAGCCAACAGGGTGGTGAGTCACCCCTCCACTTT. Its protein product is CASSQQGGESPLHF.

In its sample, this clone was seen a few times. This sequence joins TRBV30 and TRBJ1-1; possibly TRBD1 for D (5 bases). Germline CDR1 GTSNPN, CDR2 SVGIG (reference sequence). The CDR3 length is 13 residues. Trimming removed 4 bases from V and 1 base from J, with 10 bases in between. The CDR3, as DNA: TGTGCCTGGACGACAGCGCCGAACACTGAAGCTTTCTTT. Its protein is CAWTTAPNTEAFF. Using reference TRBV30 and TRBJ1-1 for the parts outside the CDR3, the full variable domain is SQTIHQWPATLVQPVGSPLSLECTVEGTSNPNLYWYRQAAGRGLQLLFYSVGIGQISSEVPQNLSASRPQDRQFILSSKKLLLSDSGFYLCAWTTAPNTEAFFGQGTRLTVV.

The table lists this clone with a few counts. The chain is built from TRBV29-1 and TRBJ2-3; D unclear. V gave up 1 base and J gave up 4 bases, with 9 bases separating them. The germline V gene has CDR1 SQVTM and CDR2 ANQGSEA. CDR3 length equals 13 residues. The CDR3 sequence: CSVEGPDADTQYF. CDR3 DNA sequence: TGCAGCGTTGAAGGACCGGACGCAGATACGCAGTATTTT.

V is TRBV25-1 and J is TRBJ2-7, with D perhaps matching TRBD2 (5 bases). This CDR3 has 11 amino acids. The V gene's germline CDR1 is MGHDK and CDR2 SYGVNS. Trimming removed 8 bases from V and 4 bases from J, with 9 bases in between. The CDR3 region is CASGGPYEQYF. In DNA, the CDR3 is TGTGCCAGCGGAGGCCCTTACGAGCAGTACTTC.

The genes are TRBV30 and TRBJ2-5; D not certain. In germline, CDR1 is GTSNPN, CDR2 SVGIG (reference sequence). V was clipped by 7 bases and J by 4 bases, with 10 bases between them. CDR3 length: 11 amino acids. This CDR3 reads CASALAETQYF. The CDR3 DNA is TGTGCCTCCGCCCTCGCAGAGACCCAGTACTTC.

V and J are TRBV5-1 and TRBJ2-7; weak D call: TRBD1 (5 bases). The CDR3 extends over 12 amino acids. With 2 bases removed from V and 3 bases from J, the gap between germline ends came to 6 bases. From germline, CDR1 is SGHRS and CDR2 YFSETQ. The CDR3 DNA follows: TGCGCCAGCAGCTTCGACAGCTACGAGCAGTACTTC. This encodes CASSFDSYEQYF.

The rearrangement links TRBV5-6 to TRBJ1-1; D gene unclear. Germline CDR1 reads SGHDT; CDR2 reads YYEEEE. The CDR3 is 14 amino acids. V was pared by 7 bases and J by 3 bases, with 16 bases between. The CDR3 loop reads CASERFRWDTEAFF. The CDR3 bases are TGTGCCAGCGAGAGATTCCGATGGGACACTGAAGCTTTCTTT.

The rearrangement uses TRBV27 and TRBJ2-7; D is uncertain. This CDR3 has 13 amino acids. Trimming removed 5 bases at V and 2 bases at J, with 10 bases between. In germline, CDR1 is MNHEY, CDR2 SMNVEV (reference sequence). The CDR3 DNA sequence: TGTGCCAGCAGTCCCGGCAGTACCTACGAGCAGTACTTC. Its translation is CASSPGSTYEQYF.

The chain combines TRBV7-2 with TRBJ2-7; D remains unclear. The CDR3 sequence is 12 residues long. Trimming left V 3 bases short and J 6 bases short, with 9 bases between. CDR1 is SGHTA and CDR2 is FQGNSA in the germline V gene. CDR3 sequence: CASSFPGPEQYF. CDR3 bases: TGTGCCAGCAGCTTTCCGGGTCCCGAGCAGTACTTC.

This rearrangement joins TRBV11-2 to TRBJ2-1, with 15 bases identical to TRBD2. Germline lookup yields CDR1 SGHAT and CDR2 FQNNGV. With V trimmed by 3 bases and J by 2 bases, 2 bases remained unmatched. This CDR3 contains 17 residues. CDR3 in amino acids: CASSFGLAGGTYNEQFF. CDR3 DNA sequence: TGTGCCAGCAGCTTCGGACTAGCGGGGGGGACCTACAATGAGCAGTTCTTC.

There are a few counts of this clone. The CDR3 sequence is CSVETNYEQYF. CDR3 bases: TGCAGCGTTGAGACCAACTACGAGCAGTACTTC. V usage is TRBV29-1 and J usage is TRBJ2-7; D is undetermined. CDR3 length equals 11 residues. Germline V gene sequence: CDR1 SQVTM, CDR2 ANQGSEA. The V end was cut by 3 bases, the J end by 3 bases, with 6 bases between.

The chain employs TRBV11-2 and TRBJ1-3; D gene unclear. The CDR3 has 14 residues. Germline CDR1 is SGHAT and CDR2 is FQNNGV. Trimming removed 1 base from V and 0 bases from J, with 4 bases in between. The CDR3 region is CASSLVTSGNTIYF. CDR3 DNA sequence: TGTGCCAGCAGCTTAGTCACCTCTGGAAACACCATATATTTT.

This clone was observed once. This chain uses TRBV6-5 with TRBJ2-7; D is tentatively TRBD1 or TRBD2 (5 bases each). V was trimmed by 8 bases and J by 0 bases, leaving 14 bases between them. CDR1 and CDR2 from the germline V gene are MNHEY and SVGAGI. This CDR3 contains 14 residues. The CDR3 coding sequence is TGTGCCAGCTCTTGGGTGGGACCCTCCTACGAGCAGTACTTC. Translated, it gives CASSWVGPSYEQYF.

V and J are TRBV29-1 and TRBJ2-1, with 7 bases that match TRBD2. This CDR3 has 12 amino acids. Germline V gene sequence: CDR1 SQVTM, CDR2 ANQGSEA. After removal of 6 bases from V and 7 bases from J, the junction contained 6 bases not matched to a gene. In DNA form, the CDR3 reads TGCAGCGTCGCCGGACTAGGGAATGAGCAGTTCTTC. It encodes CSVAGLGNEQFF.

This clone was seen only a few times. CDR3 DNA: TGTGCGACAGGCTCTCCAGATACGCAGTATTTT. Translating gives CATGSPDTQYF. The chain is built from TRBV5-6 and TRBJ2-3; tentative D call: TRBD1 (6 bases). Per germline, CDR1 SGHDT and CDR2 YYEEEE. CDR3 length equals 11 residues.

The V call is TRBV6-5, the J call TRBJ2-6; the D gene is possibly TRBD1 (6 bases). Germline V lookup: CDR1 MNHEY, CDR2 SVGAGI. The CDR3 sequence is 15 residues long. Trimming stripped 8 bases from V and 0 bases from J, with 11 bases between. CDR3: CASHLQGSGANVLTF. As DNA, the CDR3 is TGTGCCAGCCACCTACAGGGCTCTGGGGCCAACGTCCTGACTTTC.

This clone turned up a few times. The chain couples TRBV29-1 to TRBJ2-7; 9 positions agree with TRBD1. This CDR3 has 13 amino acids. The V gene's germline CDR1 is SQVTM and CDR2 ANQGSEA. J gave up 5 bases and V 4 bases, and 6 bases lay outside the gene matches. This CDR3 is CSVGDRDRNEQYF. The CDR3 DNA reads as TGCAGCGTTGGGGACAGGGATCGGAACGAGCAGTACTTC.

The rearrangement joins TRBV10-3 to TRBJ1-2, with D hard to call. The germline V gene has CDR1 ENHRY and CDR2 SYGVKD. V was trimmed by 7 bases and J by 6 bases, leaving 15 bases between them. The CDR3 has 13 residues. The CDR3 DNA is TGTGCCATCAACCCGGACGGACGAGATGGCTACACCTTC. Amino acid sequence: CAINPDGRDGYTF.

The CDR3 bases are TGTGCCAGCAGTTTAGGGGCGAACTGGACAAGTCGGGCCAACGTCCTGACTTTC. Its translation is CASSLGANWTSRANVLTF. This chain joins TRBV25-1 and TRBJ2-6, with D perhaps matching TRBD1 (5 bases). Germline assignment: CDR1 MGHDK and CDR2 SYGVNS. V was trimmed by 5 bases and J by 5 bases, leaving 22 bases between them. CDR3 length equals 18 residues.

CDR3 in amino acids: CASSLEAGVEADTQYF. The CDR3 DNA is TGTGCCAGCAGTTTGGAAGCGGGGGTCGAGGCAGATACGCAGTATTTT. The rearrangement links TRBV6-5 to TRBJ2-3; TRBD2 agrees at 8 bases. Germline-derived CDR1 and CDR2 are MNHEY and SVGAGI. The length of the CDR3 is 16 residues. The V and J ends lost 4 bases and 4 bases, in that order; junction bases with no gene match: 10.

The chain couples TRBV6-6 to TRBJ2-5; TRBD1 matches at 7 bases. This CDR3 has 16 amino acids. Germline lookup yields CDR1 MNHNY and CDR2 SVGAGI (reference sequence). With 6 bases clipped from V and 5 bases from J, the junction kept 15 bases outside the gene matches. CDR3 loop: CASSLALDRRRETQYF. In DNA, the CDR3 is TGTGCCAGCAGCTTAGCCCTGGACAGGCGACGGGAGACCCAGTACTTC.